One and the same sample provided the 8 T cell receptor beta chains below, sequenced in a study of early T cells in non-severe SARS-CoV-2 infection. TCRdb redid the calling of the 5' RACE reads with MiXCR, one entry per CDR3 protein. The sample consists of some 76,000 distinct CDR3 sequences, about an eighth of them appearing once. Sequenced: whole blood. The receptors shown here come from an adult who was a healthcare worker with PCR-confirmed SARS-CoV-2 infection or an uninfected control (not recorded which).

This clonotype was counted ten times or more. This chain uses TRBV2 with TRBJ1-2; D gene uncertain. The germline V gene encodes CDR1 SNHLY and CDR2 FYNNEI. Trimming removed 7 bases from V and 2 bases from J, with 17 bases in between. The CDR3 extends over 15 amino acids. CDR3 region: CASTPSAGQNYGYTF. The CDR3 region has the DNA TGTGCCAGCACCCCCTCTGCGGGCCAAAACTATGGCTACACCTTC.

V gene TRBV20-1 combines with J gene TRBJ2-5; D ambiguous. The ends were cut back, 5 bases at V and 5 bases at J, with 12 bases in the middle. The germline gives CDR1 DFQATT, CDR2 SNEGSKA (reference sequence). CDR3 length: 12 amino acids. The CDR3 sequence: CSAPDSAETQYF. CDR3 DNA sequence: TGCAGTGCTCCGGATTCAGCGGAGACCCAGTACTTC.

The chain employs TRBV29-1 and TRBJ2-3; a weak D match, TRBD2 (7 bases). The CDR3 is 14 amino acids. The germline CDR1 and CDR2 sequences are SQVTM and ANQGSEA. Trimming took 4 bases from V and 3 from J, leaving 14 bases between them. Here the CDR3 DNA reads TGCAGCGTTGCTCAGGGGAGGGGGACAGATACGCAGTATTTT. Amino acid sequence: CSVAQGRGTDTQYF.

The sample holds many counts of this clonotype. The genes are TRBV6-5 and TRBJ1-1; D call uncertain. CDR1 MNHEY and CDR2 SVGAGI come from the germline V gene. Trimming removed 6 bases at V and 2 bases at J, with 19 bases between. This CDR3 has 16 residues. DNA of the CDR3: TGTGCCAGCAGCCCAAGCGACTGGAGAAGTAACACTGAAGCTTTCTTT. It is translated as CASSPSDWRSNTEAFF.

This clonotype was found a few times. This rearrangement joins TRBV18 to TRBJ1-6; D unresolved. Germline assignment: CDR1 KGHSH and CDR2 LQKENI. This CDR3 is 17 amino acids long. V was shortened by 3 bases and J by 0 bases, with 12 bases between the two germline ends. CDR3 residues: CASSPVSRSSYNSPLHF. The CDR3 nucleotides are TGTGCCAGCTCACCTGTGAGCAGGAGCTCCTATAATTCACCCCTCCACTTT.

V gene TRBV25-1 combines with J gene TRBJ2-5; 9 nucleotides line up with TRBD1. V shed 6 bases and J 1 base; nucleotides not matched to a gene: 0. This CDR3 has 13 residues. Per germline, CDR1 MGHDK and CDR2 SYGVNS. DNA of the CDR3: TGTGCCAGCAGGGGACAGGGCCAAGAGACCCAGTACTTC. Protein sequence: CASRGQGQETQYF. The entire variable domain, with the rest obtained from reference TRBV25-1 and TRBJ2-5, is as follows: EADIYQTPRYLVIGTGKKITLECSQTMGHDKMYWYQQDPGMELHLIHYSYGVNSTEKGDLSSESTVSRIRTEHFPLTLESARPSHTSQYLCASRGQGQETQYFGPGTRLLVL.

CDR3 protein: CATSKRGAEETQYF. The DNA for the CDR3 is TGTGCCACCAGCAAGCGGGGGGCCGAAGAGACCCAGTACTTC. The V and J genes are TRBV15 and TRBJ2-5; 9 bases are shared with TRBD2. CDR3 length equals 14 residues. CDR1 and CDR2 from the germline V gene are LNHNV and YYDKDF (reference sequence). J lost 3 bases, V lost 4 bases, and 3 bases had no gene match.

The chain combines TRBV2 with TRBJ2-3; D possibly corresponds to TRBD1 (6 bases). Germline V gives CDR1 SNHLY, CDR2 FYNNEI. The CDR3 sequence is 16 residues long. Trimming left V 4 bases short and J 2 bases short, with 16 bases between. The CDR3 reads CASSGLGQHFTDTQYF. The CDR3 DNA follows: TGTGCCAGCAGTGGGTTGGGACAACACTTCACAGATACGCAGTATTTT.